A selection of T cell receptor beta chains follows, all from one sample in a study of regulatory T cells in long-lasting Graves disease. TCRdb called the multiplex PCR reads again in MiXCR, with one record for every CDR3 protein. The data contain about 540,000 distinct CDR3 sequences, 13% of them singletons. These data were likewise used in another study, on T cells in Graves' hyperthyroidism and ophthalmopathy.

The sequencing here drew on peripheral blood mononuclear cells (PBMCs), taken at new diagnosis, from a patient treated with antithyroid drugs. Source of these receptors: a man between 25 and 39 years old with Graves disease. The CDR3 runs from the conserved cysteine through the conserved F or W. Fields, in order: J gene, D gene, V gene, clone size, CDR3 protein, CDR3 DNA. D genes are given only for firm matches. Some rows mark clone size as missing; the rest say once, few, many or name a class of expanded clone.

J: TRBJ2-3; D: NA; V: TRBV12-3/TRBV12-4; size: NA; CDR3: CASSFSGVVTDTQYF; DNA: TGTGCCAGCAGTTTTTCGGGGGTGGTGACAGATACGCAGTATTTT
J: TRBJ2-7; D: NA; V: TRBV19; size: NA; CDR3: CASSQFPGTETYEQYF; DNA: TGTGCCAGTAGCCAATTCCCCGGGACGGAGACCTACGAGCAGTACTTC
J: TRBJ1-1; D: NA; V: TRBV5-4; size: NA; CDR3: CASRPVARGTEAFF; DNA: TGTGCCAGCAGACCGGTTGCGCGCGGCACTGAAGCTTTCTTT
J: TRBJ2-5; D: NA; V: TRBV2; size: many; CDR3: CASRGSAQETQYF; DNA: TGTGCCAGCAGGGGGTCAGCCCAAGAGACCCAGTACTTC
J: TRBJ2-2; D: NA; V: TRBV11-2; size: many; CDR3: CASSFIAGELFF; DNA: TGTGCCAGCAGCTTCATTGCCGGGGAGCTGTTTTTT
J: TRBJ1-1; D: NA; V: TRBV11-1; size: few; CDR3: CASSLVQGVPTEAFF; DNA: TGTGCCAGCAGCTTGGTGCAGGGAGTCCCCACTGAAGCTTTCTTT
J: TRBJ2-5; D: NA; V: TRBV29-1; size: many; CDR3: CSVDFPWTRFQETQYF; DNA: TGCAGCGTGGACTTCCCGTGGACTCGTTTCCAAGAGACCCAGTACTTC
J: TRBJ2-5; D: NA; V: TRBV20-1; size: many; CDR3: CSASQLRGWETQYF; DNA: TGCAGTGCTTCCCAGCTGAGGGGATGGGAGACCCAGTACTTC
J: TRBJ2-2; D: TRBD2; V: TRBV19; size: many; CDR3: CAVWSGRGTGELFF; DNA: TGTGCCGTCTGGAGCGGGAGAGGGACCGGGGAGCTGTTTTTT
J: TRBJ2-1; D: NA; V: TRBV20-1; size: few; CDR3: CSARDRNYIEGSNEQFF; DNA: TGCAGTGCTAGAGATAGGAACTACATAGAGGGTAGCAATGAGCAGTTCTTC
J: TRBJ2-7; D: TRBD2; V: TRBV11-2; size: many; CDR3: CASSLIAGSYEQYF; DNA: TGTGCCAGCAGCTTGATAGCGGGGTCCTACGAGCAGTACTTC
J: TRBJ2-3; D: TRBD2; V: TRBV6-9; size: NA; CDR3: CASSYGGLGTDTQYF; DNA: TGTGCCAGCAGTTACGGGGGACTAGGGACAGATACGCAGTATTTT
J: TRBJ2-1; D: NA; V: TRBV3-1; size: few; CDR3: CASSQEYRNYNEQFF; DNA: TGTGCCAGCAGCCAAGAGTATAGGAACTACAATGAGCAGTTCTTC
J: TRBJ2-7; D: NA; V: TRBV12-3/TRBV12-4; size: NA; CDR3: CASRPGHSYEQYF; DNA: TGTGCCAGCCGTCCGGGACACTCCTACGAGCAGTACTTC
J: TRBJ1-1; D: TRBD1; V: TRBV18; size: many; CDR3: CASSPRTGTPEAFF; DNA: TGTGCCAGCTCACCACGGACAGGGACACCTGAAGCTTTCTTT
J: TRBJ2-7; D: NA; V: TRBV10-1; size: NA; CDR3: CASSGGSSPDEQYF; DNA: TGCGCCAGCAGTGGCGGGTCTTCTCCTGACGAGCAGTACTTC
J: TRBJ2-1; D: NA; V: TRBV19; size: many; CDR3: CASSMGPEYEQFF; DNA: TGTGCCAGTAGTATGGGACCGGAGTATGAGCAGTTCTTC
J: TRBJ2-5; D: NA; V: TRBV3-1; size: NA; CDR3: CASSFEGGQETQYF; DNA: TGTGCCAGCAGTTTTGAGGGAGGACAAGAGACCCAGTACTTC
J: TRBJ2-6; D: NA; V: TRBV3-1; size: NA; CDR3: CASSIGTRPFSGANVLTF; DNA: TGTGCCAGCAGCATAGGGACACGTCCTTTCTCTGGGGCCAACGTCCTGACTTTC
J: TRBJ1-2; D: NA; V: TRBV20-1; size: many; CDR3: CSAKLLGQILSYGYTF; DNA: TGCAGTGCTAAATTGCTAGGACAGATCTTGTCGTATGGCTACACCTTC
J: TRBJ2-1; D: NA; V: TRBV12-3/TRBV12-4; size: many; CDR3: CASSSQIGMGEQFF; DNA: TGTGCCAGCAGCTCTCAGATTGGGATGGGTGAGCAGTTCTTC
J: TRBJ2-7; D: NA; V: TRBV7-2; size: many; CDR3: CASSLASVAIIPYEQYF; DNA: TGTGCCAGCAGCTTAGCTAGCGTTGCTATAATACCCTACGAGCAGTACTTC
J: TRBJ2-3; D: NA; V: TRBV6-1; size: NA; CDR3: CASSPQDSTDTQYF; DNA: TGTGCCAGCAGCCCACAGGACAGCACAGATACGCAGTATTTT
J: TRBJ1-5; D: TRBD1; V: TRBV3-1; size: NA; CDR3: CASSQDGQGADQPQHF; DNA: TGTGCCAGCAGCCAAGATGGGCAGGGGGCGGATCAGCCCCAGCATTTT
J: TRBJ2-5; D: NA; V: TRBV6-2/TRBV6-3; size: many; CDR3: CASSPSEETQYF; DNA: TGTGCCAGCAGCCCATCGGAAGAGACCCAGTACTTC
J: TRBJ2-5; D: NA; V: TRBV5-5; size: many; CDR3: CASSSHGGALGETQYF; DNA: TGTGCCAGCAGCTCTCATGGGGGGGCTTTGGGGGAGACCCAGTACTTC
J: TRBJ1-2; D: NA; V: TRBV6-1; size: many; CDR3: CASSKGSSRYTF; DNA: TGTGCCAGCAGCAAGGGGTCCTCACGCTACACCTTC
J: TRBJ2-7; D: TRBD2; V: TRBV10-1; size: many; CDR3: CASSPAGGYEQYF; DNA: TGCGCCAGCAGCCCGGCGGGAGGTTACGAGCAGTACTTC
J: TRBJ2-3; D: TRBD2; V: TRBV7-2; size: NA; CDR3: CASSSFGLAGGSTDTQYF; DNA: TGTGCCAGCAGCTCCTTCGGACTAGCGGGAGGGAGCACAGATACGCAGTATTTT
J: TRBJ2-7; D: NA; V: TRBV2; size: many; CDR3: CASNIGDYEQYF; DNA: TGTGCCAGCAACATAGGGGACTACGAGCAGTACTTC